This is a list of T cell receptor beta chains from one sample in a study of T cell responses to AZD1222 COVID-19 vaccine. Clones were read by immunoSEQ multiplex PCR, and TCRdb kept only the in-frame ones, dropping some. The repertoire has about 180,000 clones, 90% of them found once; the top ten carry roughly 4%. Here the sequenced sample was peripheral blood, taken 28 days after the second dose of the MenACWY control vaccine. Source of these receptors: an adult who received the MenACWY meningococcal vaccine as a control. The CDR3 runs from the conserved cysteine through the conserved F or W. A D gene is named only where the DNA matches it firmly. Expanded clones get a size class; other rows say once, few or many, or leave the size out.

d_call	clone_size	v_call	j_call	cdr3_nt	cdr3_aa
.	.	TRBV7-8	TRBJ1-2	TGTGCCAGCAGCCAACCCGGGGTGATCAACTATGGCTACACCTTC	CASSQPGVINYGYTF
.	.	TRBV30	TRBJ1-2	TGTGCCTGGAAGGGGGGCGGCTACACCTTC	CAWKGGGYTF
.	few	TRBV3-1/TRBV3-2	TRBJ1-2	TGTGCCAGCAGCCGGGTAGCGGCGAGGGGCTACACCTTC	CASSRVAARGYTF
.	once	TRBV12-3/TRBV12-4	TRBJ2-7	TGTGCCAGCAGTCAACAGGGCTACGAGCAGTACTTC	CASSQQGYEQYF
TRBD1	.	TRBV6-6	TRBJ2-7	TGTGCCGAGGGCAGGGGGCAGGACGAGCAGTACTTC	CAEGRGQDEQYF
.	.	TRBV19	TRBJ1-3	TGTGCCAGTAACGGCCCGCTAACTGGAAACACCATATATTTT	CASNGPLTGNTIYF
TRBD2	.	TRBV28	TRBJ2-7	TGTGCCAGCAGTTTATGGACTAGCGGGGCCCAGTCCCCCGCCTACGAGCAGTACTTC	CASSLWTSGAQSPAYEQYF
.	.	TRBV29-1	TRBJ2-2	TGCAGCGTTGTTGAGGGCGGGATGGACACCGGGGAGCTGTTTTTT	CSVVEGGMDTGELFF
.	.	TRBV2	TRBJ1-3	TGTGCCAGCCAGCCTGTAACAGGGTCCTCTGGAAACACCATATATTTT	CASQPVTGSSGNTIYF
TRBD1	.	TRBV10-2	TRBJ2-2	TGCGCCAGTTCCGGGACAGGGAGTACCGGGGAGCTGTTTTTT	CASSGTGSTGELFF
.	.	TRBV7-2	TRBJ1-1	TGTGCCAGCAGCTTATTGCGGACAGCGGGGAAAGCTTTCTTT	CASSLLRTAGKAFF
.	.	TRBV2	TRBJ2-7	TGTGCCAGCAGTGGGCAAGGGGCACACTACGAGCAGTACTTC	CASSGQGAHYEQYF
.	once	TRBV27	TRBJ1-2	TGTGCCAGCAGTTTGTCCTTCCAGGTCTATGGCTACACCTTC	CASSLSFQVYGYTF
.	.	TRBV19	TRBJ2-1	TGTGCCAGTAGTACGCCAGGTGGGGGGTACAATGAGCAGTTCTTC	CASSTPGGGYNEQFF
.	.	TRBV28	TRBJ1-4	TGTGCCAGCAGTTCCACGTCTTCGGCTAATGAAAAACTGTTTTTT	CASSSTSSANEKLFF
TRBD2	once	TRBV9	TRBJ2-1	TGTGCCAGCAGCGACAGCCCCCAGCGGGAGGCCTACAATGAGCAGTTCTTC	CASSDSPQREAYNEQFF
TRBD1	.	TRBV4-2	TRBJ1-2	TGTGCCAGCAGCCAGGAGGGACAGGGCAACTATGGCTACACCTTC	CASSQEGQGNYGYTF
TRBD1	.	TRBV7-2	TRBJ1-1	TGTGCCAGCAGCTCGTGGACAGGGAACACTGAAGCTTTCTTT	CASSSWTGNTEAFF
TRBD1	.	TRBV11-2	TRBJ2-7	TGTGCCAGCAGCGCGCTACAGGGGTCCTACGAGCAGTACTTC	CASSALQGSYEQYF
TRBD2	few	TRBV19	TRBJ2-5	TGTGCCAGTAGTATGGTGGGACTAGCGGTCCAAGAGACCCAGTACTTC	CASSMVGLAVQETQYF
.	.	TRBV9	TRBJ2-4	TGTGCCAGCAGCGTAGACCCAGGGCACACAAACATTCAGTACTTC	CASSVDPGHTNIQYF
.	.	TRBV19	TRBJ2-1	TGTGCCAGTAGTATTTACGGCTCGGGTGGCGATGAGCAGTTCTTC	CASSIYGSGGDEQFF
.	.	TRBV6-5	TRBJ1-4	TGTGCCAGCAGTACGTGGGAGAGGAATGAAAAACTGTTTTTT	CASSTWERNEKLFF
.	few	TRBV19	TRBJ1-2	TGTGCCAGTAGGCGGCCAGACAATGTAGGCTACACCTTC	CASRRPDNVGYTF
.	.	TRBV6-2/TRBV6-3	TRBJ1-4	TGTGCCAGCAGTTACCCCACCCAGGGGTCAACTAATGAAAAACTGTTTTTT	CASSYPTQGSTNEKLFF
.	.	TRBV6-1	TRBJ2-7	TGTGCCAGCAGTGAAGGACCGGGGAGCTCCTACGAGCAGTACTTC	CASSEGPGSSYEQYF
.	once	TRBV10-3	TRBJ2-7	TGTGCCATCAGTGACCAGGGGTCCTACGAGCAGTACTTC	CAISDQGSYEQYF
TRBD1	.	TRBV28	TRBJ2-7	TGTGCCAGCAGTTACTGGGACAGCTCCTACGAGCAGTACTTC	CASSYWDSSYEQYF
.	.	TRBV6-5	TRBJ1-2	TGTGCCAGCAGTTACTCAGGGAGCTATGGCTACACCTTC	CASSYSGSYGYTF
.	.	TRBV27	TRBJ1-5	TGTGCCAGCAGTGAGGGATACGGGAATCAGCCCCAGCATTTT	CASSEGYGNQPQHF
TRBD2	.	TRBV6-5	TRBJ2-7	TGTGCCAGCAGTTACTCGAGCTTAGCGGGAGTATACGAGCAGTACTTC	CASSYSSLAGVYEQYF
TRBD1	once	TRBV5-5	TRBJ2-3	TGTGCCAGCAGTTACCAGGGGGCGCGGGTCCAAACAGATACGCAGTATTTT	CASSYQGARVQTDTQYF
.	few	TRBV5-1	TRBJ2-7	TGCGCCAGCAGCTTTGGGATGGGGGAGCAGTACTTC	CASSFGMGEQYF
TRBD2	.	TRBV2	TRBJ2-7	TGTGCCAGCAGACCCACTAGCGCACGACGCTCCTACGAGCAGTACTTC	CASRPTSARRSYEQYF
TRBD1	.	TRBV3-1/TRBV3-2	TRBJ2-2	TGTGCCAGCAGCCAAAACTTCCCGGACAGGACTAACACCGGGGAGCTGTTTTTT	CASSQNFPDRTNTGELFF
TRBD1	.	TRBV7-2	TRBJ1-5	TGTGCCAGCAGCTTAACTGCGGACAGGGGGCTTCAGCCCCAGCATTTT	CASSLTADRGLQPQHF
TRBD2	once	TRBV27	TRBJ2-7	TGTGCCAGCAGTCGCGGGGGGGCCTCCTACGAGCAGTACTTC	CASSRGGASYEQYF
TRBD1	.	TRBV5-8	TRBJ2-2	TGTGCCAGCAGCCGTGGTCTGGGACAGGGAAACACCGGGGAGCTGTTTTTT	CASSRGLGQGNTGELFF
.	.	TRBV5-1	TRBJ2-2	TGCGCCAGCAGCTTGGTGCCGGGGGCGGGCACCGGGGAGCTGTTTTTT	CASSLVPGAGTGELFF
TRBD1	once	TRBV18	TRBJ1-1	TGTGCCAGCTCACCACGGACAGGGGATAACACTGAAGCTTTCTTT	CASSPRTGDNTEAFF
.	.	TRBV5-1	TRBJ1-1	TGCGCCAGCAGCTTGGTTGGATTGTCGGAAGCTGAAGCTTTCTTT	CASSLVGLSEAEAFF
.	.	TRBV30	TRBJ2-2	TGTGCCTGGAGAAGCTACCAGGGGAACACCGGGGAGCTGTTTTTT	CAWRSYQGNTGELFF
.	few	TRBV27	TRBJ1-1	TGTGCCAGCAGGGACAGTGAAGCTTTCTTT	CASRDSEAFF
TRBD2	.	TRBV7-2	TRBJ2-3	TGTGCCAGCAGCTTAGGGACTAGCGGACTTAGCACAGATACGCAGTATTTT	CASSLGTSGLSTDTQYF
.	.	TRBV11-1	TRBJ1-3	TGTGCCAGCAGCCCCTCGTGGGGAAACACCATATATTTT	CASSPSWGNTIYF